This is a list of T cell receptor beta chains from one sample in a study of T cells after posttransplantation cyclophosphamide. Here immunoSEQ multiplex PCR was the method, and the copy in TCRdb shows in-frame clones only, minus some. The sample shows around 35,000 clones, no singletons; the ten largest hold around 7%. Sequencing was done on a sample of PBMCs. Source of these receptors: a woman between 45 and 65 years old in good health and a related stem cell transplant donor. CDR3s leave out the opening cysteine and the closing phenylalanine or tryptophan. Fields, in order: V gene, J gene, clone size, D gene, CDR3 protein. The D gene is left open where the match is weak. Size values are once, few and many counts, or a class for expanded clones, and some rows have none.

TRBV29-1	TRBJ2-7	.	.	SVGTRYSYEQY
TRBV29-1	TRBJ1-4	many	.	SVGGLTNEKLF
TRBV5-4	TRBJ1-2	many	.	ASSSRTVNYGYT
TRBV7-4	TRBJ1-2	many	.	ASSLGRRFSIGYT
TRBV7-3	TRBJ2-3	.	TRBD2	ASSQRLAGENGQY
TRBV25-1	TRBJ2-1	few	.	ASTRGYNEQF
TRBV7-2	TRBJ1-2	many	TRBD1	ASSLEGGGGYT
TRBV9	TRBJ1-5	few	.	ASSGQGYSNQPQH
TRBV29-1	TRBJ1-5	.	TRBD1	SVEIQGEGQPQH
TRBV5-1	TRBJ1-3	many	.	ASSLGGPLSRNTIY
TRBV5-4	TRBJ2-7	few	TRBD2	ASSLSGRVYEQY
TRBV19	TRBJ1-5	many	.	AGGLGGPQH
TRBV6-2/TRBV6-3	TRBJ2-5	few	.	ASSYAPYRQETQY
TRBV30	TRBJ2-7	.	.	AWSVGGYQQY
TRBV7-2	TRBJ1-2	few	TRBD1	ASSSNRDRVRMRYT
TRBV18	TRBJ1-4	many	.	ASSPVATNEKLF
TRBV27	TRBJ2-6	many	.	ASRSDSSGANVLT
TRBV7-6	TRBJ2-7	many	TRBD2	ASSLDLVTSGSQALAEQY
TRBV5-1	TRBJ2-1	medium-sized	TRBD2	ASSPPAGVANEQF
TRBV12-3/TRBV12-4	TRBJ1-5	many	.	ASSLAPPQPQH
TRBV6-5	TRBJ2-7	many	.	ASSYSPQGGYEQY
TRBV9	TRBJ2-3	few	TRBD1	ASSLRDRDYDTQY
TRBV7-2	TRBJ1-2	many	TRBD1	ASSVQTGGAFGYT